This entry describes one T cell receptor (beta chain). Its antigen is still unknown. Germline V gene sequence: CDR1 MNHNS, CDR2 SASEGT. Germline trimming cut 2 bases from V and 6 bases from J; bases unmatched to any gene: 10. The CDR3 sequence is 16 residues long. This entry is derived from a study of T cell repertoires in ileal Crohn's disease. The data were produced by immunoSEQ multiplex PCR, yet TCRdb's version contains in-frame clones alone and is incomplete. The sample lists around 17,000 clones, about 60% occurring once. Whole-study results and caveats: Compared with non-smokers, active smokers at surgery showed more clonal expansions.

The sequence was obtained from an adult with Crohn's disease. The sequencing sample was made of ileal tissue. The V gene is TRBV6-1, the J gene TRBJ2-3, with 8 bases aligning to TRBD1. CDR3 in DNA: TGTGCCAGCAGTGAATCTGCAGGGGGCGCAGCTGATACGCAGTATTTT. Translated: CASSESAGGAADTQYF.